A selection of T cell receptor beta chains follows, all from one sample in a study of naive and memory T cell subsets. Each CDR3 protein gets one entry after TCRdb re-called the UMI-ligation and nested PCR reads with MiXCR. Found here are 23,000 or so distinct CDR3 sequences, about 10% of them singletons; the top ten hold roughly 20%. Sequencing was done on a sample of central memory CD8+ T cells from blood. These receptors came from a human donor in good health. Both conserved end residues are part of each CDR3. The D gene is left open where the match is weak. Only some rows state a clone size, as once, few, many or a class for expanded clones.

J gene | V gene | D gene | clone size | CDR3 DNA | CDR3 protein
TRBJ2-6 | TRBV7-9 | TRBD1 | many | TGTGCCAGCAGGGCCGGGACAGGCTCCGGGGCCAACGTCCTGACTTTC | CASRAGTGSGANVLTF
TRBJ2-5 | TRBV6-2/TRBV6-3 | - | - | TGTGCCAGCAGTTCCGGCGGTGGCAGCCCTCGGCTGCAAGAGACCCAGTACTTC | CASSSGGGSPRLQETQYF
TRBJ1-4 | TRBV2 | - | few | TGTGCCAGCAGTCCCACCGACCCCTTCAATGAAAAACTGTTTTTT | CASSPTDPFNEKLFF
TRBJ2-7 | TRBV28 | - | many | TGTGCCAGCAGTATTAGCTCCTACGAGCAGTACTTC | CASSISSYEQYF
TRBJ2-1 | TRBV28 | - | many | TGTGCCAGCAGTTTAAAGGGTAGGAATGAGCAGTTCTTC | CASSLKGRNEQFF
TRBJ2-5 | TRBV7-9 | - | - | TGTGCCAGCAGCTTAATAACCGGGATTCTCCTGGGGCAAGAGACCCAGTACTTC | CASSLITGILLGQETQYF
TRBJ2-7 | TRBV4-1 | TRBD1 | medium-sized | TGCGCCAGCAGCCATGGACAGGGAGAGACCTACGAGCAGTACTTC | CASSHGQGETYEQYF
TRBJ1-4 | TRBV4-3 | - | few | TGCGCCGGATCCAGGGATGTTGGGTCTAATGAAAAACTGTTTTTT | CAGSRDVGSNEKLFF
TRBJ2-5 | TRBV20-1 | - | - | TGCAGTGCCAGGGGTGGGTTGGCGGAGACCCAGTACTTC | CSARGGLAETQYF
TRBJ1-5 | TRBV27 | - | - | TGTGCCAGCAGTTTATCATTGGACAGTTATCAGCCCCAGCATTTT | CASSLSLDSYQPQHF
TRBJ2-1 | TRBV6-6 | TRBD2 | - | TGTGCCAGCAGTAAGCCGCCGGGAACTAGCGGTAATGAGCAGTTCTTC | CASSKPPGTSGNEQFF
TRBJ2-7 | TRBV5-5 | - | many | TGTGCCAGCACTTCAAGTCCCGGGGCTGGTTACGAGCAGTACTTC | CASTSSPGAGYEQYF
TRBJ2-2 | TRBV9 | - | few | TGTGCCAGCACCCAATCACACCCCGGGGAGCTGTTTTTT | CASTQSHPGELFF
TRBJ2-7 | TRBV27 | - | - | TGTGCCAGCAGTTTAAGCAGGAACTACGAGCAGTACTTC | CASSLSRNYEQYF
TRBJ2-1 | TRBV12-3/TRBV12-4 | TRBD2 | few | TGTGCCAGCAGTTTAGTATTCGGTCTAGCGGGAGTAGAGCAGTTCTTC | CASSLVFGLAGVEQFF
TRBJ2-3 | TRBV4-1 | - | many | TGCGCCAGCAGCCAAGTTGGGCTACAGGGCCTCACAGATACGCAGTATTTT | CASSQVGLQGLTDTQYF
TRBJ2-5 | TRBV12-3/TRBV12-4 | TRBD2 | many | TGTGCCAGCAGCCCCTCTAGCGGGAGTGCCCAGTACTTC | CASSPSSGSAQYF
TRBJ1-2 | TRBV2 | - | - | TGTGCCAGCAGTGAAGCCGTGGGGGGCGGCTACTATGGCTACACCTTC | CASSEAVGGGYYGYTF
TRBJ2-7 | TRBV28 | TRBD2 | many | TGTGCCAGCAGTTTACTTTTAGCGGGAGGGCATGAAGAGCAGTACTTC | CASSLLLAGGHEEQYF
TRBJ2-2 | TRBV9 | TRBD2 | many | TGTGCCAGCAGCGATTCCCTAGCGGGAACCACCGGGGAGCTGTTTTTT | CASSDSLAGTTGELFF
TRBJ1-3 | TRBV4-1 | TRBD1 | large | TGCGCCAGCAGCCAACCCGGACAGGGGGCTGGCACCATATATTTT | CASSQPGQGAGTIYF
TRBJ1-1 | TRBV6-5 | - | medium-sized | TGTGCCAGCAGAGAGGCCCAGGGCCGCGATATTGAGATGACTCGAAATAATGAAGCTTTCTTT | CASREAQGRDIEMTRNNEAFF
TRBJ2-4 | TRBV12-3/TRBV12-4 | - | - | TGTGCCAGCAGTGTAGGGGGTATCATTCAGTACTTC | CASSVGGIIQYF